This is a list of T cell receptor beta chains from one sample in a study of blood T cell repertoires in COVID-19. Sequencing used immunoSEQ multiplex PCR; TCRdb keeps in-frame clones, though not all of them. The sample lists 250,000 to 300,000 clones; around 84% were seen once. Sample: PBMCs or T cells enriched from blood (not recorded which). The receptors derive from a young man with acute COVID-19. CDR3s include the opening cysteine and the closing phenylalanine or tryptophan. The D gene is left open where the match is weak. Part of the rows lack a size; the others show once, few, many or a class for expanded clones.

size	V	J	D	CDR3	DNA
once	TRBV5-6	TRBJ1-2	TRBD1	CASSLGQNYGYTF	TGTGCCAGCAGCCTGGGACAGAACTATGGCTACACCTTC
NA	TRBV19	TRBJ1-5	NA	CASSIAAGAINQPQHF	TGTGCCAGTAGTATAGCGGCGGGGGCTATCAATCAGCCCCAGCATTTT
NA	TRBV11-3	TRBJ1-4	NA	CASSSQDEKLFF	TGTGCCAGCAGCTCACAAGATGAAAAACTGTTTTTT
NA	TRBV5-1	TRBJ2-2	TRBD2	CASSLGLAGGAGELFF	TGTGCCAGCAGCTTGGGACTAGCGGGAGGCGCCGGGGAGCTGTTTTTT
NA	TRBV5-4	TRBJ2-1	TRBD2	CASIAGLAGSGDEQFF	TGTGCCAGCATTGCAGGGCTAGCGGGGTCGGGTGATGAGCAGTTCTTC
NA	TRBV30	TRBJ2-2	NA	CAWSVTDTGELFF	TGTGCCTGGAGTGTAACTGACACCGGGGAGCTGTTTTTT
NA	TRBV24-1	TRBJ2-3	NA	CATSDPPSGAQYF	TGTGCCACCAGTGACCCCCCCTCGGGAGCGCAGTATTTT
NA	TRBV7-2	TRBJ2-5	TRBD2	CASTPPRGGIQETQYF	TGTGCCAGCACCCCCCCACGGGGAGGGATCCAAGAGACCCAGTACTTC
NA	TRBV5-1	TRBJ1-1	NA	CASSLRTLSPEAFF	TGCGCCAGCAGCTTACGGACACTCAGCCCTGAAGCTTTCTTT
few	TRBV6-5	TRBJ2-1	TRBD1	CASSLPPGGNEQFF	TGTGCCAGCAGCCTCCCCCCAGGGGGCAATGAGCAGTTCTTC
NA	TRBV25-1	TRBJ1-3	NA	CASSSSGQGARGNTIYF	TGTGCCAGCAGCTCCTCAGGGCAAGGGGCCCGTGGAAACACCATATATTTT
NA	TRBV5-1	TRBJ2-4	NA	CASSLVGESKNIQYF	TGTGCCAGCAGCTTGGTCGGGGAGTCTAAAAACATTCAGTACTTC
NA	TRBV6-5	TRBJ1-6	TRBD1	CASSSRQGIVSPLHF	TGTGCCAGCAGTTCCCGACAGGGGATCGTTTCACCCCTCCACTTT
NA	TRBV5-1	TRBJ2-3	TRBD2	CASSPGLAGGEGTDTQYF	TGTGCCAGCAGCCCGGGACTAGCGGGAGGGGAAGGCACAGATACGCAGTATTTT
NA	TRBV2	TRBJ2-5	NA	CASSEAGAKETQYF	TGTGCCAGCAGTGAAGCGGGAGCAAAAGAGACCCAGTACTTC
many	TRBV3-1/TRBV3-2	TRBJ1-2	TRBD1	CASTQSGTGLSRMYGYTF	TGTGCCAGCACCCAGTCCGGGACAGGTCTGAGTCGGATGTATGGCTACACCTTC
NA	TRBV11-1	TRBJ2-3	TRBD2	CASTERLAGRRDTQYF	TGTGCCAGCACCGAGAGACTAGCGGGACGGCGGGATACGCAGTATTTT
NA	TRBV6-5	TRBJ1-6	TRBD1	CASSYSRQGNSPLHF	TGTGCCAGCAGTTACTCGCGACAGGGGAATTCACCCCTCCACTTT
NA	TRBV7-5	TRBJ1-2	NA	CVRSSQTGNYGYTF	TGTGTCAGAAGCTCCCAGACGGGTAACTATGGCTACACCTTC
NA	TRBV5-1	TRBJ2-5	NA	CASSLRGTYQETQYF	TGTGCCAGCAGCTTGAGGGGGACGTACCAAGAGACCCAGTACTTC
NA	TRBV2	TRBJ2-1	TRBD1	CASRLGQGDNEQFF	TGTGCCAGCAGGCTGGGGCAGGGGGACAATGAGCAGTTCTTC
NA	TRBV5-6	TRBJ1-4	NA	CASSLRPGSTNEKLFF	TGTGCCAGCAGCTTGCGGCCGGGGTCGACTAATGAAAAACTGTTTTTT
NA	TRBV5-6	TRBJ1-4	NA	CASSGGQYNEKLFF	TGTGCCAGCAGCGGCGGACAGTATAATGAAAAACTGTTTTTT
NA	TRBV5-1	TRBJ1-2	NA	CASSLEAGGVSGYTF	TGTGCCAGCAGCTTGGAGGCAGGCGGGGTCAGCGGCTACACCTTC
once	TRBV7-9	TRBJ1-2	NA	CASGERGSEWVYGYTF	TGTGCAAGCGGGGAGAGAGGGTCAGAGTGGGTCTATGGCTACACCTTC
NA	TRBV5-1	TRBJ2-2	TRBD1	CASSLAGGAPGELFF	TGCGCCAGCAGCTTGGCAGGGGGCGCGCCCGGGGAGCTGTTTTTT
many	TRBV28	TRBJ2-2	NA	CASSGTPEAGELFF	TGTGCCAGCAGTGGGACACCCGAGGCCGGGGAGCTGTTTTTT
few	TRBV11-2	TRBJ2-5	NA	CASSLSTGQTQYF	TGTGCCAGCAGCTTATCGACAGGACAGACCCAGTACTTC
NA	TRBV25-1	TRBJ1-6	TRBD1	CASSGTGTGNNSPLHF	TGTGCCAGCAGTGGAACCGGGACAGGGAATAATTCACCCCTCCACTTT
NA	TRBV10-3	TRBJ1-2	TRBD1	CAISEPLGGQGDGYTF	TGTGCCATCAGTGAGCCTCTGGGCGGACAGGGGGATGGCTACACCTTC
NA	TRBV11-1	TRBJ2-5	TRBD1	CASSVRGPETQETQYF	TGTGCCAGCAGCGTCAGGGGGCCGGAAACTCAAGAGACCCAGTACTTC
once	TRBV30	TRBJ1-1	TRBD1	CAWGGTAKLNTEAFF	TGTGCCTGGGGGGGGACAGCCAAATTGAACACTGAAGCTTTCTTT
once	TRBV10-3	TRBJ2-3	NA	CASSGADTQYF	TGTGCCTCTTCCGGGGCAGATACGCAGTATTTT
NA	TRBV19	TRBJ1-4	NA	CASSIITGSNEKLFF	TGTGCCAGTAGTATAATTACAGGGAGTAATGAAAAACTGTTTTTT